One and the same sample provided the 17 T cell receptor beta chains below, sequenced in a study of metastatic and nonmetastatic thyroid tumors. With MiXCR, TCRdb called clones anew from the PCR reads. In the table there are approximately 40,000 clones, 20% of which are singletons. All patients were untreated before thyroid surgery. Material: blood. The receptors come from a female donor with papillary thyroid cancer or a benign thyroid nodule (not recorded which). Some clones in this sample may be carry-over from other donors' samples.

Comment on this clone: With a much larger clone just one base away, this may be a read error. CDR3 nucleotide sequence: TGTGCCATCGAGTGGACAGCCGGGGTTGGTGAAGCTTTCTTT. It specifies CAIEWTAGVGEAFF. The V and J genes are TRBV5-6 and TRBJ1-1, with a tentative D call TRBD1 (6 bases). CDR3 length: 14 amino acids. The germline gives CDR1 SGHDT, CDR2 YYEEEE. Trimming pared 9 bases from V and 7 bases from J, leaving 22 bases between.

The chain has TRBV2 and TRBJ1-1; TRBD1 might be the D (5 bases). The CDR3 loop spans 13 amino acids. Trimming pared 6 bases from V and 5 bases from J, leaving 13 bases between. Looked up from germline, CDR1 is SNHLY and CDR2 is FYNNEI. The CDR3 protein is CASSGNRGTEAFF. The CDR3 DNA is TGTGCCAGCAGCGGAAATAGGGGAACTGAAGCTTTCTTT.

This clone was counted a few times. V gene TRBV6-1 combines with J gene TRBJ1-2; 7 bases line up with TRBD1. Germline CDR1 and CDR2: MNHNS and SASEGT. The V and J ends lost 8 bases and 4 bases, in that order; junction bases with no gene match: 13. The CDR3 spans 15 residues. The CDR3 here is CASDGTDINRYGYTF. The DNA of the CDR3 is TGTGCCAGCGACGGGACAGATATTAATCGCTATGGCTACACCTTC.

A few counts support this clone. The junction and the germline gene differ at one end; a read error may be behind it. The rearrangement links TRBV27 to TRBJ2-3, with TRBD1 as a possible D gene (6 bases). Germline values: CDR1 MNHEY, CDR2 SMNVEV (reference sequence). CDR3 length equals 14 residues. CDR3 bases: TGTGCCAGCAGTTGGGGGCGCGTTACAGGTACGCAGTATTTT. Protein: CASSWGRVTGTQYF.

This clone was seen more than once but under ten times. The V and J genes are TRBV19 and TRBJ2-1; D remains unclear. V dropped 5 bases and J dropped 6 bases, with 17 bases sitting between them. This CDR3 region has 15 residues. Germline-derived CDR1 and CDR2 are LNHDA and SQIVND (reference sequence). The CDR3 coding sequence is TGTGCCAGTAGTCCGATGAGAGGATTGGGCAATGAGCAGTTCTTC. As protein: CASSPMRGLGNEQFF.

V is TRBV9 and J is TRBJ2-5; possibly TRBD1 for D (5 bases). This CDR3 has 16 residues. Per the germline V gene, CDR1 is SGDLS and CDR2 is YYNGEE. The V and J ends lost 3 bases and 5 bases respectively, with 20 bases between them. This CDR3 is CASSARARRLWETQYF. The CDR3 DNA is TGTGCCAGCAGCGCCAGGGCGAGAAGGTTATGGGAGACCCAGTACTTC. Based on the CDR3 plus reference TRBV9 and TRBJ2-5, the full variable domain is DSGVTQTPKHLITATGQRVTLRCSPRSGDLSVYWYQQSLDQGLQFLIQYYNGEERAKGNILERFSAQQFPDLHSELNLSSLELGDSALYFCASSARARRLWETQYFGPGTRLLVL.

Sample share makes this clone medium-sized. The chain employs TRBV6-2 or TRBV6-3 and TRBJ1-6; 8 bases are shared with TRBD1. The germline V gene encodes CDR1 MNHEY and CDR2 SVGEGT. The CDR3 is 16 amino acids. With 2 bases clipped from V and 7 bases from J, the junction kept 7 bases outside the gene matches. CDR3 sequence: CASSYLGTGGNSPLHF. CDR3 sequence (DNA): TGTGCCAGCAGTTACCTAGGGACAGGCGGCAATTCACCCCTCCACTTT.

This clone was picked up a small number of times. One end of the junction fails to match germline, which may point to a read error. The CDR3 protein is CTSVGGEITDTQYF. The CDR3, as DNA: TGTACCAGCGTAGGAGGGGAGATCACAGATACGCAGTATTTT. The chain employs TRBV6-1 and TRBJ2-3, with D maybe TRBD2 (6 bases). Per germline, CDR1 MNHNS and CDR2 SASEGT. CDR3 size: 14 residues.

This clone was observed at least ten times. The rearrangement uses TRBV11-2 and TRBJ2-7; D is unclear. Between the trimmed V and J ends, which lost 1 base and 5 bases, there was a span of 6 bases. CDR3 length: 12 amino acids. Germline V gene lookup returns CDR1 SGHAT and CDR2 FQNNGV. The CDR3 here is CASSLVAHEQYF. In DNA form, the CDR3 reads TGTGCCAGCAGCTTAGTGGCCCACGAGCAGTACTTC.

With respect to this clone: A much bigger clone sits one base away, suggesting this may be a read error. The chain recombines TRBV30 with TRBJ2-3; D remains unclear. The CDR3 spans 14 residues. Per the germline V gene, CDR1 is GTSNPN and CDR2 is SVGIG (reference sequence). V gave up 5 bases and J gave up 1 base, with 13 bases separating them. As DNA, the CDR3 is TGTGCCTGGGCGTTAGGCACCCGCACAGATACGCAGTATTTT. Translating it yields CAWALGTRTDTQYF.

Within the sample, this clone is medium-sized. V is TRBV6-1 and J is TRBJ1-2, with a tentative D call TRBD1 (5 bases). The CDR3 covers 15 residues. Trimming cost V 6 bases and J 6 bases, with 20 bases left between them. Germline values: CDR1 MNHNS, CDR2 SASEGT. The CDR3 region is CASSPMGPRVNGYTF. The CDR3 DNA reads as TGTGCCAGCAGCCCCATGGGGCCCAGGGTGAATGGCTACACCTTC.

This clone was seen only once. One base away lies a much larger clone, so this may be a sequencing read error. The chain couples TRBV4-2 to TRBJ2-2, with D perhaps matching TRBD1 (6 bases). Germline V gives CDR1 LGHNA, CDR2 YNFKEQ. The CDR3 is 15 residues long. CDR3 region: CASSQRTDSTGELLF. Written as DNA, the CDR3 is TGTGCCAGCAGCCAGCGGACAGACAGCACCGGGGAGCTGCTTTTT.

The rearrangement links TRBV10-3 to TRBJ2-7; tentative D call: TRBD2 (5 bases). The CDR3 length is 14 residues. V was clipped by 6 bases and J by 0 bases, with 12 bases between them. Germline V gene lookup returns CDR1 ENHRY and CDR2 SYGVKD. Here the CDR3 reads CAIRREVSSYEQYF. CDR3 DNA: TGTGCCATCAGGAGGGAAGTAAGCTCCTACGAGCAGTACTTC.

This clone counts as medium-sized (0.01 to 0.1%). The V and J genes are TRBV6-1 and TRBJ2-7, with 7 bases matching TRBD1. Germline V lookup: CDR1 MNHNS, CDR2 SASEGT. V shed 2 bases and J 0 bases; nucleotides not matched to a gene: 4. There are 15 residues in the CDR3. CDR3 protein: CASSERQGFSYEQYF. In nucleotides, the CDR3 is TGTGCCAGCAGTGAAAGACAGGGTTTCTCCTACGAGCAGTACTTC.

With regard to this clone: The junction shows a germline mismatch at one end, possibly a read error. The chain employs TRBV9 and TRBJ2-3; D gene ambiguous. Germline V gene data show CDR1 as SGDLS and CDR2 as YYNGEE. This CDR3 spans 13 amino acids. CDR3 in amino acids: CASNVAPTDTKYF. CDR3 bases: TGTGCCAGCAATGTTGCCCCAACAGATACGAAGTATTTT.

V is TRBV11-2 and J is TRBJ2-7, with 7 nucleotides matching TRBD1. Looked up from germline, CDR1 is SGHAT and CDR2 is FQNNGV. This CDR3 comprises 15 residues. J was trimmed by 4 bases and V by 6 bases; bases with no gene match: 12. The CDR3 bases are TGTGCCAGCAGACACGAACAGGGGATTATGTACGAGCAGTACTTC. Translated: CASRHEQGIMYEQYF.

This clone has more than one count but fewer than ten. This sequence joins TRBV27 and TRBJ2-1; 8 bases match TRBD1. This CDR3 has 18 amino acids. Germline loops: CDR1 MNHEY, CDR2 SMNVEV (reference sequence). The V gene end was trimmed by 3 bases and the J gene end by 8 bases; junction bases not matched to a gene: 18. CDR3 sequence: CASSFNPADREKRDEQFF. CDR3 DNA sequence: TGTGCCAGCAGTTTCAATCCCGCGGACAGGGAAAAGAGGGATGAGCAGTTCTTC.